This entry features one TCR beta chain sequence. Its antigen is unknown. The PCR made use of 60 Vbeta and 13 Jbeta primers. In the study's own analysis: Among the unique TCR beta chains that a later analysis counted, about 84 million in all, roughly 9.9 million were shared. The data were produced by immunoSEQ multiplex PCR, yet TCRdb's version contains in-frame clones alone and is incomplete. That table is the source of V, J and clone size, and D and trimming were worked out from the DNA. Seen here are approximately 150,000 clones, roughly 80% observed once, and the top ten hold about 2%. This specimen belongs to a study of cytomegalovirus exposure and HLA in healthy donors. General study findings and limits: Accurate predictions that matched the HLA-A and HLA-B alleles of most subjects were reportedly made from TCR beta sequences.

The CDR3 has 15 amino acids. The junction had 10 bases not matched to a gene; V was cut back by 5 bases and J by 8 bases. The germline V gene has CDR1 LNHDA and CDR2 SQIVND (reference sequence). The sample was PBMCs. The chain carries TRBV19 and TRBJ1-4, with 8 positions matching TRBD1. The sequence derives from a human donor in good health. CDR3 bases: TGTGCCAGTAGTGGGCGACAGGGGATTGGCGAAAAACTGTTTTTT. Amino acids: CASSGRQGIGEKLFF.